The entry below describes one T cell receptor (beta chain). The antigen is unknown. TCRdb reworked the 5' RACE reads into one entry per CDR3 protein, no DNA. The clone table shows roughly 350,000 distinct CDR3 sequences, with the ten largest holding around 4.9%. This sample was taken from a study of T cells expressing NK-cell markers. Study results and caveats: The HCMV specificity of the expanded NKG2C+ T cell clones stayed unresolved.

Germline V CDR1 and CDR2: SGHVS, FQNEAQ. The CDR3 sequence is 15 residues long. This TCR was recovered from a man between 18 and 69 years old in good health. Sequenced material: blood T cells: a sorted CD56 or NKG2C T cell subset, CD4+ or CD8+ T cells, or bulk PBMC T cells (not recorded which). J is TRBJ2-5 and V is TRBV7-8. The CDR3 loop is CASSYRVLAQETQYF. The full variable domain, its missing parts supplied by reference TRBV7-8 and TRBJ2-5, is GAGVSQSPRYKVAKRGQDVALRCDPISGHVSLFWYQQALGQGPEFLTYFQNEAQLDKSGLPSDRFFAERPEGSVSTLKIQRTQQEDSAVYLCASSYRVLAQETQYFGPGTRLLVL.